The clone carrying this T cell receptor beta chain was counted a few times. TCRdb used MiXCR to reprocess the 5' RACE reads, holding one entry per CDR3 protein. The table records more than 55,000 distinct CDR3 sequences, 3.5% to 6% of them present only once. The data belong to a study of early T cells in non-severe SARS-CoV-2 infection. Germline assignment: CDR1 SNHLY and CDR2 FYNNEI. The V and J ends lost 7 bases and 7 bases respectively, with 11 bases between them. The CDR3 length is 13 residues. Specimen: whole blood, collected at baseline. The chain recombines TRBV2 with TRBJ1-6; D may be TRBD1 (5 bases). The receptor was isolated from an adult who was a healthcare worker with PCR-confirmed SARS-CoV-2 infection or an uninfected control (not recorded which). The donor label of this sample is uncertain. CDR3 sequence (DNA): TGTGCCAGCACGCAGAGGGGCAATTCACCCCTCCACTTT. It translates to CASTQRGNSPLHF. The variable domain in full, completed from reference TRBV2 and TRBJ1-6, reads EPEVTQTPSHQVTQMGQEVILRCVPISNHLYFYWYRQILGQKVEFLVSFYNNEISEKSEIFDDQFSVERPDGSNFTLKIRSTKLEDSAMYFCASTQRGNSPLHFGNGTRLTVT.